The 28 T cell receptor beta chains below were found in one sample sequenced in a study of vaccination and CD4 T cells after COVID-19. Treatment: approximately nine-day PBMC culture with coronavirus spike peptide pools or control peptides (ViraFEST assay). Researchers used the Oncomine TCR Beta short-read assay to sequence DNA from cultured CD4+ T cells. From the PCR reads, TCRdb called clonotypes with MiXCR, one entry per CDR3 protein. Found here are 16,000 or so distinct CDR3 sequences, around 52% of them singletons; the top ten hold 3% to 4.5%. These TCRs' antigens remain unknown. The material was CD4+ T cells from blood, cultured in vitro, obtained before SARS-CoV-2 vaccination. These receptors originate from a human donor who had recovered from COVID-19.

The table lists this clonotype with a few counts. This rearrangement joins TRBV20-1 to TRBJ2-3; D is unresolved. This CDR3 spans 12 amino acids. Trimming pared 2 bases from V and 3 bases from J, leaving 6 bases between. Germline CDR1 and CDR2: DFQATT and SNEGSKA (reference sequence). The CDR3, as DNA: TGCAGTGCTAGACCCACGACAGATACGCAGTATTTT. Residues: CSARPTTDTQYF.

This chain links TRBV6-1 with TRBJ1-5; D possibly corresponds to TRBD1 (6 bases). The CDR3 loop spans 15 amino acids. Trimming left V 6 bases short and J 6 bases short, with 18 bases between. Germline V CDR1 and CDR2: MNHNS, SASEGT. CDR3 DNA: TGTGCCAGCAGCCCGACCGGGGGCAGGGGTCAGCCCCAGCATTTT. Translated: CASSPTGGRGQPQHF.

This clonotype was seen only once. The CDR3 DNA is TGTGCCAGCAGCCCGCCGACGGGTTACGAGCAGTACTTC. Amino acid sequence: CASSPPTGYEQYF. The chain combines TRBV5-4 with TRBJ2-7; D gene uncertain. Germline CDR1 and CDR2: SGHNT and YYREEE (reference sequence). The CDR3 sequence is 13 residues long. V dropped 4 bases and J dropped 4 bases, with 12 bases sitting between them.

V is TRBV12-3 or TRBV12-4 and J is TRBJ1-2, with TRBD1 identical over 7 bases. The length of the CDR3 is 14 residues. V was pared by 5 bases and J by 4 bases, with 7 bases of the junction left unmatched. CDR3 loop: CASSEYGTAYGYTF. Written as DNA, the CDR3 is TGTGCCAGCAGTGAATATGGGACAGCCTATGGCTACACCTTC.

The chain links TRBV10-1 to TRBJ2-1, with 7 bases that match TRBD1. Germline lookup yields CDR1 WNHNN and CDR2 SYGVQD (reference sequence). The V and J ends lost 6 bases and 8 bases, in that order; junction bases with no gene match: 7. CDR3 length: 13 amino acids. CDR3 nucleotide sequence: TGCGCCAGCAGCCGGGACAGTAGGGATGAGCAGTTCTTC. Its protein product is CASSRDSRDEQFF.

The chain carries TRBV14 and TRBJ2-3, with D maybe TRBD2 (5 bases). Germline CDR1 reads SGHDN; CDR2 reads FVKESK. The CDR3 has 15 residues. Trimming took off 0 bases at V and 2 bases at J, with 9 bases between the two ends. The CDR3 DNA is TGTGCCAGCAGCCAAGACGGCGGGCTCACAGATACGCAGTATTTT. Translating it yields CASSQDGGLTDTQYF.

The chain couples TRBV7-2 to TRBJ2-5, with TRBD1 as a possible D gene (6 bases). The CDR3 consists of 16 residues. V shed 3 bases and J shed 2 bases, with 16 bases lying between them. The germline V gene encodes CDR1 SGHTA and CDR2 FQGNSA. The CDR3 DNA follows: TGTGCCAGCAGCTTTGGGAACGACAGGTTTCAAGAGACCCAGTACTTC. The encoded protein is CASSFGNDRFQETQYF.

The rearrangement links TRBV18 to TRBJ2-3; D may be TRBD1 (6 bases). The germline V gene has CDR1 KGHSH and CDR2 LQKENI. CDR3 size: 15 residues. The V end lost 2 bases, the J end lost 2 bases, and 11 bases lay between the germline ends. CDR3 in DNA: TGTGCCAGCTCACCAGCAGGGGCGAACACAGATACGCAGTATTTT. Its translation is CASSPAGANTDTQYF.

Worth noting for this clonotype: At one boundary the junction diverges from the germline segment, which might be a read error. V is TRBV7-2 and J is TRBJ2-1; 8 nucleotides agree with TRBD2. CDR1 SGHTA and CDR2 FQGNSA come from the germline V gene. The CDR3 is made up of 15 amino acids. In DNA form, the CDR3 reads TGCGCCAGCAGCCAAGCTCTAGCGGGTTTCGATGAGCAGTTCTTC. It specifies CASSQALAGFDEQFF.

This clonotype has more than one count but fewer than ten. The chain carries TRBV11-2 and TRBJ1-1; D is uncertain. CDR1 SGHAT and CDR2 FQNNGV come from the germline V gene. With 0 bases removed from V and 3 bases from J, the gap between germline ends came to 5 bases. This CDR3 contains 13 residues. Written as DNA, the CDR3 is TGTGCCAGCAGCTTAGACCAGCACACTGAAGCTTTCTTT. This translates into CASSLDQHTEAFF.

The chain uses TRBV6-5 and TRBJ1-5; D not resolved. The CDR3 runs 13 residues. Trimming pared 0 bases from V and 9 bases from J, leaving 9 bases between. Germline CDR1 is MNHEY and CDR2 is SVGAGI. The CDR3 loop reads CASSYSRNRPQHF. The CDR3 nucleotides are TGTGCCAGCAGTTACTCGAGGAACCGGCCCCAGCATTTT.

This chain joins TRBV24-1 and TRBJ2-2; TRBD1 might be the D (5 bases). The CDR3 runs to 16 residues. The germline CDR1 and CDR2 sequences are KGHDR and SFDVKD. Trimming left V 2 bases short and J 0 bases short, with 9 bases between. CDR3 bases: TGTGCCACCAGTGATTCAGGGTCGTCGAACACCGGGGAGCTGTTTTTT. Translation: CATSDSGSSNTGELFF.

This clonotype was seen a handful of times. The rearrangement joins TRBV27 to TRBJ1-5; perhaps TRBD1 as D (5 bases). V was clipped by 5 bases and J by 6 bases, with 32 bases between them. The CDR3 contains 20 residues. From germline, CDR1 is MNHEY and CDR2 SMNVEV (reference sequence). The CDR3 loop is CASSPARDGPLGLGGQPQHF. The CDR3 DNA sequence: TGTGCCAGCAGTCCCGCCCGGGACGGACCCTTGGGCCTTGGGGGTCAGCCCCAGCATTTT.

The chain links TRBV5-1 to TRBJ1-4; 10 nucleotides align to TRBD1. Trimming took 4 bases from V and 5 from J; bases not matched to a gene: 2. The CDR3 length is 14 residues. The germline gives CDR1 SGHRS, CDR2 YFSETQ. The DNA of the CDR3 is TGCGCCAGCAGCCGGACAGGGGGAAATGAAAAACTGTTTTTT. Amino acids: CASSRTGGNEKLFF.

This clonotype was recorded a few times. The rearrangement uses TRBV19 and TRBJ1-1; unclear D gene. The germline V gene has CDR1 LNHDA and CDR2 SQIVND (reference sequence). The CDR3 has 14 residues. V lost 5 bases to trimming and J lost 3 bases, with 13 bases between them. In nucleotides, the CDR3 is TGTGCCAGTAGTGTCCGGGCCGGGGACACTGAAGCTTTCTTT. Translation gives CASSVRAGDTEAFF.

The chain couples TRBV6-4 to TRBJ1-1; D is possibly TRBD1 (5 bases). CDR1 and CDR2 from the germline V gene are MRHNA and SNTAGT. Trimming removed 5 bases at V and 1 base at J, with 8 bases between. The CDR3 length is 13 residues. The CDR3 here is CASSTGTNTEAFF. In DNA form, the CDR3 reads TGTGCCAGCAGTACGGGGACGAACACTGAAGCTTTCTTT.

In its sample, this clonotype was seen a few times. The chain recombines TRBV7-3 with TRBJ2-3; unclear D gene. Germline assignment: CDR1 SGHTA and CDR2 FQGTGA. Trimming shortened V by 9 bases and J by 0 bases, and 13 bases separated the two germline ends. The CDR3 runs 14 residues. The CDR3 DNA sequence: TGTGCCAGTAGCCGTGGATCCAGCACAGATACGCAGTATTTT. Encoded protein: CASSRGSSTDTQYF.

The chain links TRBV20-1 to TRBJ1-1; D is ambiguous. The V end was cut by 5 bases, the J end by 7 bases, with 11 bases between. The CDR3 is 11 residues long. Germline CDR1 and CDR2: DFQATT and SNEGSKA (reference sequence). CDR3 sequence reads: CSAGRFVEAFF. CDR3 nucleotide sequence: TGCAGTGCTGGACGGTTCGTTGAAGCTTTCTTT.

This clonotype was counted only a few times. The V gene is TRBV6-2 or TRBV6-3, the J gene TRBJ1-2; a weak D match, TRBD1 (5 bases). Per germline, CDR1 MNHEY and CDR2 SVGEGT. The length of the CDR3 is 16 residues. V lost 4 bases, J lost 2 bases, and 17 bases lay in between. Here the CDR3 reads CASSSLPGQGNYGYTF. In DNA form, the CDR3 reads TGTGCCAGCAGTTCTCTCCCGGGGCAGGGCAACTATGGCTACACCTTC.

The chain combines TRBV15 with TRBJ2-5, with D hard to call. The V and J ends lost 1 base and 3 bases respectively, with 9 bases between them. The CDR3 length is 14 residues. Germline V gives CDR1 LNHNV, CDR2 YYDKDF (reference sequence). DNA for the CDR3: TGTGCCACCAGCAGAGCCGGGCAGAAAGAGACCCAGTACTTC. It yields the protein CATSRAGQKETQYF.

This clonotype appeared a few times. The chain has TRBV7-2 and TRBJ2-5, with D perhaps TRBD1 or TRBD2 (5 bases each). Trimming stripped 5 bases from V and 2 bases from J, with 21 bases between. The CDR3 sequence is 17 residues long. The germline V gene has CDR1 SGHTA and CDR2 FQGNSA. The CDR3 protein is CASSPIGTAPLQETQYF. CDR3 nucleotides: TGTGCCAGCAGCCCCATAGGGACCGCCCCGTTACAAGAGACCCAGTACTTC.

The gene calls are TRBV11-3 and TRBJ1-1; 7 bases agree with TRBD1. The CDR3 sequence is 14 residues long. V shed 1 base and J 8 bases; nucleotides not matched to a gene: 7. Germline V CDR1 and CDR2: SGHNT, YENEEA. CDR3 in DNA: TGTGCCAGCAGCTTAGCCCGACAGGGACCGGAAGCTTTCTTT. This codes for CASSLARQGPEAFF.

The chain carries TRBV2 and TRBJ1-2; D uncertain. Germline assignment: CDR1 SNHLY and CDR2 FYNNEI. The germline V and J ends were trimmed by 11 bases and 1 base, with 11 bases remaining between them. The CDR3 sequence is 12 residues long. The CDR3 protein is CAGGSYNYGYTF. CDR3 in DNA: TGTGCCGGCGGGTCCTATAACTATGGCTACACCTTC.

V gene TRBV19 combines with J gene TRBJ2-7, with a possible D match to TRBD1 (5 bases). Germline V gene lookup returns CDR1 LNHDA and CDR2 SQIVND (reference sequence). The CDR3 covers 13 residues. The germline V and J ends were trimmed by 3 bases and 1 base, with 7 bases remaining between them. This CDR3 reads CASSMQGSYEQYF. CDR3 in DNA: TGTGCCAGTAGTATGCAGGGTTCCTACGAGCAGTACTTC.

This clonotype was seen only a few times. Here the CDR3 DNA reads TGTGCCAGCAGCCGTCCGGGGTGGGATCAGCCCCAGCATTTT. Translation: CASSRPGWDQPQHF. The chain combines TRBV7-2 with TRBJ1-5; D ambiguous. This CDR3 has 14 residues. V lost 5 bases and J 5 bases, leaving 13 bases between the germline ends. Germline CDR1 is SGHTA and CDR2 is FQGNSA.

This clonotype was observed a few times. This chain links TRBV20-1 with TRBJ1-2; D might be TRBD1 (5 bases). The V end was cut by 3 bases, the J end by 5 bases, with 10 bases between. Germline V CDR1 and CDR2: DFQATT, SNEGSKA (reference sequence). The CDR3 has 12 residues. The CDR3 DNA sequence: TGCAGTGCTAGTAGACAGCAATATGGCTACACCTTC. Protein sequence: CSASRQQYGYTF.

This clonotype was observed a handful of times. The chain combines TRBV24-1 with TRBJ2-2; 8 bases are a match to TRBD1. The CDR3 length is 14 residues. V dropped 3 bases and J dropped 7; count of bases not matched to a gene: 3. CDR1 KGHDR and CDR2 SFDVKD come from the germline V gene. The CDR3: CATSDHRGSGELFF. The CDR3 DNA follows: TGTGCCACCAGTGATCACAGGGGGAGCGGGGAGCTGTTTTTT.

The J gene is TRBJ1-1, the V gene TRBV7-6, with a weak D call TRBD1 (5 bases). Trimming left V 8 bases short and J 3 bases short, with 13 bases between. This CDR3 comprises 13 residues. Germline CDR1 SGHVS, CDR2 FNYEAQ. CDR3 sequence (DNA): TGTGCCAGCGGGTTGGGGGGGGACACTGAAGCTTTCTTT. Translated: CASGLGGDTEAFF.